The next 11 T cell receptor beta chains were all read from a single sample in a study of blood T cell repertoires in COVID-19. The table came from immunoSEQ multiplex PCR; TCRdb's copy has only in-frame clones and leaves some out. The data hold under 350,000 clones, with roughly nine tenths observed a single time. Material for sequencing was peripheral blood. The source is a man aged 18 to 30 with active or convalescent COVID-19.

The gene calls are TRBV6-2 or TRBV6-3 and TRBJ2-7, with 11 bases that match TRBD1. Trimming removed 6 bases from V and 4 bases from J; junction bases left unmatched: 11. Per the germline V gene, CDR1 is MNHEY and CDR2 is SVGEGT. The CDR3 loop spans 16 amino acids. CDR3 sequence reads: CASSSYRTGGWYEQYF. For the CDR3, the DNA is TGTGCCAGCAGCTCTTACAGGACAGGGGGCTGGTACGAGCAGTACTTC.

The genes are TRBV11-2 and TRBJ2-1; the match to TRBD2 covers 9 bases. The V gene's germline CDR1 is SGHAT and CDR2 FQNNGV. This CDR3 spans 15 amino acids. V shed 5 bases, J shed 10 bases, and the junction held 12 bases outside the gene matches. DNA of the CDR3: TGTGCCAGCAGCCCGACGCCGGGACTAGCATTCGAGCAGTTCTTC. Protein sequence: CASSPTPGLAFEQFF.

This chain uses TRBV28 with TRBJ1-4; D possibly corresponds to TRBD1 (5 bases). CDR1 and CDR2 (germline): MDHEN, SYDVKM. Between the trimmed V and J ends, which lost 7 bases and 8 bases, there was a span of 17 bases. CDR3 length: 14 amino acids. CDR3 residues: CASTRGRGREKLFF. As DNA, the CDR3 is TGTGCCAGCACCCGGGGGAGGGGACGGGAAAAACTGTTTTTT.

The chain carries TRBV7-3 and TRBJ2-5; 7 bases are a match to TRBD2. Germline V CDR1 and CDR2: SGHTA, FQGTGA. This CDR3 spans 15 amino acids. The V and J ends lost 6 bases and 3 bases, in that order; junction bases with no gene match: 10. The CDR3 loop reads CASSLYGTIEETQYF. The CDR3 DNA reads TGTGCCAGCAGTCTTTACGGGACTATAGAAGAGACCCAGTACTTC.

The DNA for the CDR3 is TGTGCCAGCAGCCCCTCCCGAGGGATCTCCTACGAGCAGTACTTC. It yields the protein CASSPSRGISYEQYF. This chain joins TRBV6-5 and TRBJ2-7, with D possibly TRBD2 on 5 matching bases. The CDR3 length is 15 residues. Germline V CDR1 and CDR2: MNHEY, SVGAGI. V was pared by 6 bases and J by 0 bases, with 15 bases between.

The chain joins TRBV30 to TRBJ2-1; the D gene is possibly TRBD1 (5 bases). The CDR3 sequence is 10 residues long. Trimming left V 2 bases short and J 13 bases short, with 9 bases between. Per the germline V gene, CDR1 is GTSNPN and CDR2 is SVGIG (reference sequence). The CDR3 here is CAWSRTSQFF. In DNA form, the CDR3 reads TGTGCCTGGAGTAGGACATCCCAGTTCTTC.

J is TRBJ2-7 and V is TRBV10-2; TRBD1 agrees at 9 bases. Germline V lookup: CDR1 WSHSY, CDR2 SAAADI. The CDR3 loop spans 14 amino acids. Trimming removed 2 bases from V and 6 bases from J; junction bases left unmatched: 5. The CDR3 is CASSEPDRGSEQYF. The CDR3 DNA follows: TGCGCCAGCAGTGAGCCGGACAGGGGTAGCGAGCAGTACTTC.

The chain carries TRBV5-1 and TRBJ1-1, with TRBD1 matching over 8 bases. V was pared by 4 bases and J by 2 bases, with 4 bases of the junction left unmatched. The CDR3 runs 14 residues. CDR1 and CDR2 (germline): SGHRS, YFSETQ. Here the CDR3 DNA reads TGCGCCAGCAGCCCGGACAGGGAAAACACTGAAGCTTTCTTT. Translated, it gives CASSPDRENTEAFF. Full variable domain (rest looked up from reference TRBV5-1 and TRBJ1-1): KAGVTQTPRYLIKTRGQQVTLSCSPISGHRSVSWYQQTPGQGLQFLFEYFSETQRNKGNFPGRFSGRQFSNSRSEMNVSTLELGDSALYLCASSPDRENTEAFFGQGTRLTVV.

This chain uses TRBV29-1 with TRBJ2-1, with a weak D call TRBD2 (6 bases). Trimming stripped 4 bases from V and 8 bases from J, with 12 bases between. The CDR3 has 12 residues. The germline CDR1 and CDR2 sequences are SQVTM and ANQGSEA. Written as DNA, the CDR3 is TGCAGCGTTGCGGGAGAGGGTCATGAGCAGTTCTTC. It encodes CSVAGEGHEQFF.

V usage is TRBV24-1 and J usage is TRBJ2-3; 7 nucleotides match TRBD2. The CDR3 consists of 16 residues. Looked up from germline, CDR1 is KGHDR and CDR2 is SFDVKD. V lost 4 bases to trimming and J lost 2 bases; unmatched junction nucleotides: 8. CDR3 DNA sequence: TGTGCCACCAGTGAGGGTTCAGCGGGAAACACAGATACGCAGTATTTT. Translation gives CATSEGSAGNTDTQYF.

This chain links TRBV5-4 with TRBJ2-2, with 9 bases that match TRBD2. The CDR3 has 16 amino acids. After removal of 0 bases from V and 4 bases from J, the junction contained 4 bases not matched to a gene. Germline CDR1 reads SGHNT; CDR2 reads YYREEE (reference sequence). The CDR3 here is CASSLGLAGVTGELFF. Written as DNA, the CDR3 is TGTGCCAGCAGCTTGGGGTTAGCGGGGGTCACCGGGGAGCTGTTTTTT.